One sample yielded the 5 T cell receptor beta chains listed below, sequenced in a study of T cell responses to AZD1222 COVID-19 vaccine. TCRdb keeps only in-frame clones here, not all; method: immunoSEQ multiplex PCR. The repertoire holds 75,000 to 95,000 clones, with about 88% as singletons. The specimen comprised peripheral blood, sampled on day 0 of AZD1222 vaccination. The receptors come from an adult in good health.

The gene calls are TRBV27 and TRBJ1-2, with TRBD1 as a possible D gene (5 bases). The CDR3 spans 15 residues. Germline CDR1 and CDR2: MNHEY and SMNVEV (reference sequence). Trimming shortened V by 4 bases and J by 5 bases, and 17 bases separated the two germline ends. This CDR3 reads CASSSLAGFGYGYTF. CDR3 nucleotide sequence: TGTGCCAGCAGTTCGCTAGCAGGGTTCGGGTATGGCTACACCTTC.

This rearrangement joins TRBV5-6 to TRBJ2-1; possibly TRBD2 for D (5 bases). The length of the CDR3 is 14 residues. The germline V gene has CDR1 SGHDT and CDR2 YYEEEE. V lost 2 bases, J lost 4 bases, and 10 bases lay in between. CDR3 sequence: CASSFETSYNEQFF. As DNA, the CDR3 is TGTGCCAGCAGCTTCGAAACTAGTTACAATGAGCAGTTCTTC. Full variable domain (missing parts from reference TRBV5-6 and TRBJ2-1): DAGVTQSPTHLIKTRGQQVTLRCSPKSGHDTVSWYQQALGQGPQFIFQYYEEEERQRGNFPDRFSGHQFPNYSSELNVNALLLGDSALYLCASSFETSYNEQFFGPGTRLTVL.

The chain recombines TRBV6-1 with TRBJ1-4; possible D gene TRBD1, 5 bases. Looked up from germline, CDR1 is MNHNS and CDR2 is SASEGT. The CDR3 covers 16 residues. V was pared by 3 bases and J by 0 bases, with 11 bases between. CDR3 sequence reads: CASSDHRTPTNEKLFF. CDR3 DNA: TGTGCCAGCAGTGACCACAGGACTCCAACTAATGAAAAACTGTTTTTT.

The CDR3: CASSVGLAGGGQETQYF. The CDR3, as DNA: TGTGCCAGCAGCGTAGGACTAGCGGGAGGGGGTCAAGAGACCCAGTACTTC. The gene calls are TRBV9 and TRBJ2-5, with 14 bases aligning to TRBD2. V shed 0 bases and J 2 bases; nucleotides not matched to a gene: 3. The CDR3 consists of 17 residues. Germline-derived CDR1 and CDR2 are SGDLS and YYNGEE.

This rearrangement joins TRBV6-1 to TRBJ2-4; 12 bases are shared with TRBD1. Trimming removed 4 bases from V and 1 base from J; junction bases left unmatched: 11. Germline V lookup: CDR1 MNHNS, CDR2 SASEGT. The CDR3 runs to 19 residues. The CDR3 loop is CASSAVPGQGATAKNIQYF. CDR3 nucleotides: TGTGCCAGCAGTGCCGTCCCGGGACAGGGGGCGACGGCCAAAAACATTCAGTACTTC.